The 12 T cell receptor beta chains given below trace back to one sample, sequenced in a study of blood T cell repertoires in COVID-19. Assay: immunoSEQ multiplex PCR; the TCRdb copy retains only in-frame clones and omits some. The table shows 350,000 to 450,000 clones, with 89% occurring only once. Sequenced: peripheral blood. These receptors were collected from a man aged 40-49 years with acute or convalescent COVID-19.

J is TRBJ1-5 and V is TRBV6-4, with D possibly TRBD1 on 5 matching bases. V lost 2 bases to trimming and J lost 6 bases, with 11 bases between them. This CDR3 contains 14 residues. CDR1 and CDR2 from the germline V gene are MRHNA and SNTAGT. The CDR3: CASSDVGGSQPQHF. The CDR3 nucleotides read TGTGCCAGCAGTGACGTCGGGGGTAGTCAGCCCCAGCATTTT.

The chain links TRBV5-1 to TRBJ1-6, with D perhaps TRBD1 (6 bases). V was cut by 2 bases and J by 8 bases, with 11 bases left in between. The germline V gene has CDR1 SGHRS and CDR2 YFSETQ. CDR3 length: 14 residues. CDR3 loop: CASSFGNRDSPLHF. The CDR3 DNA reads as TGCGCCAGCAGCTTCGGTAACAGGGATTCACCCCTCCACTTT.

The chain uses TRBV11-3 and TRBJ2-7; the match to TRBD2 covers 11 bases. V gave up 0 bases and J gave up 5 bases; unmatched junction bases: 6. Germline V CDR1 and CDR2: SGHNT, YENEEA. This CDR3 contains 16 residues. The CDR3 DNA sequence: TGTGCCAGCAGCTTAGAGCGACTAGCGGGGTATGACGAGCAGTACTTC. This gives the protein CASSLERLAGYDEQYF.

The chain joins TRBV29-1 to TRBJ1-1; possible D gene TRBD1, 5 bases. V lost 4 bases to trimming and J lost 5 bases, with 17 bases between them. The germline V gene encodes CDR1 SQVTM and CDR2 ANQGSEA. There are 14 residues in the CDR3. DNA for the CDR3: TGCAGCGTTGGGGCCCAGGGCCCAGGAACTGAAGCTTTCTTT. This codes for CSVGAQGPGTEAFF.

Turning to this clone: This specimen includes other DNA sequences encoding the same CDR3. The chain links TRBV3-1 (or the pseudogene TRBV3-2) to TRBJ2-5; TRBD1 agrees at 9 bases. The CDR3 extends over 15 amino acids. The ends lost 1 base at V and 5 bases at J; junction bases unmatched: 5. Germline CDR1 LGHDT, CDR2 YNNKEL (reference sequence). CDR3 DNA sequence: TGTGCCAGCAGCCAAGCGGGACAGGGAGGGGAGACCCAGTACTTC. Residues: CASSQAGQGGETQYF.

The rearrangement links TRBV21-1 to TRBJ1-3; TRBD1, as called in the table, went unchecked against the DNA. TRBV21-1 is noted as a pseudogene. The CDR3 contains 16 residues. DNA of the CDR3: TGTGCCTTGGGACAGGGATTTTTCAAGACTGGAAACACCATATATTTT. It specifies CALGQGFFKTGNTIYF.

This chain joins TRBV28 and TRBJ1-1, with D perhaps matching TRBD1 (5 bases). V shed 6 bases and J shed 13 bases, with 18 bases lying between them. This CDR3 is built from 12 residues. CDR1 and CDR2 (germline): MDHEN, SYDVKM. The CDR3 loop reads CASSPGGARDFF. The CDR3 DNA reads TGTGCCAGCAGCCCAGGCGGTGCCAGGGATTTCTTT.

The chain is built from TRBV9 and TRBJ2-5; 7 nucleotides align to TRBD2. The length of the CDR3 is 15 residues. V lost 3 bases to trimming and J lost 9 bases; unmatched junction nucleotides: 14. The germline gives CDR1 SGDLS, CDR2 YYNGEE. CDR3 amino acids: CASSDDGTNPGAQYF. CDR3 nucleotide sequence: TGTGCCAGCAGCGATGACGGGACTAACCCGGGGGCCCAGTACTTC.

V usage is TRBV12-5 and J usage is TRBJ1-6; TRBD1 agrees at 12 bases. Trimming took 6 bases from V and 7 from J; bases not matched to a gene: 13. Germline CDR1 LGHNT, CDR2 FRNRAP. CDR3 length: 18 residues. CDR3 nucleotides: TGTGCTAGTGGCCCGCCGGGACAGGGGGCATGTGGGAATTCACCCCTCCACTTT. Its translation: CASGPPGQGACGNSPLHF.

V gene TRBV19 combines with J gene TRBJ1-5; no clear D. V shed 3 bases and J shed 3 bases, with 9 bases lying between them. CDR3 length equals 14 residues. Per the germline V gene, CDR1 is LNHDA and CDR2 is SQIVND (reference sequence). The CDR3 loop reads CASSILQPNQPQHF. DNA for the CDR3: TGTGCCAGTAGTATTTTACAGCCCAATCAGCCCCAGCATTTT.

The V and J genes are TRBV11-2 and TRBJ1-1, with D possibly being TRBD1 (6 bases). The V end was cut by 1 base, the J end by 1 base, with 10 bases between. CDR3 length equals 15 residues. CDR1 and CDR2 (germline): SGHAT, FQNNGV. The CDR3 DNA reads TGTGCCAGCAGCTTAGCGGGACACCCGAACACTGAAGCTTTCTTT. Translation gives CASSLAGHPNTEAFF.

The chain uses TRBV6-5 and TRBJ2-1; 11 bases map to TRBD2. V dropped 6 bases and J dropped 6; count of bases not matched to a gene: 4. Germline V gives CDR1 MNHEY, CDR2 SVGAGI. The CDR3 extends over 14 amino acids. CDR3 amino acids: CASRVSGGANEQFF. CDR3 DNA: TGTGCCAGCAGGGTTAGCGGGGGGGCCAATGAGCAGTTCTTC.